Each of the 19 T cell receptor beta chains below was sequenced from the same sample in a study of shared clonotypes between healthy human individuals. In the naive CD8 group, cells lacked CD45RO and were positively selected for CCR7, so terminally differentiated effector memory CD45RA+ cells were left out. Produced via immunoSEQ multiplex PCR; TCRdb's table is partial and in-frame only. This table has around 1.9 million clones, around 95% appearing once. The sample consisted of naive CD8+ T cells from PBMCs. Receptor source: a man between 18 and 29 years old in good health. Some clones in this sample may be carry-over from other donors' samples.

The chain combines TRBV11-1 with TRBJ2-2, with 7 bases aligning to TRBD2. Per the germline V gene, CDR1 is SGHAT and CDR2 is FQDESV (reference sequence). The CDR3 totals 15 residues. The junction had 5 bases not matched to a gene; V was cut back by 3 bases and J by 4 bases. CDR3 sequence: CASSLWRESTGELFF. The CDR3 DNA follows: TGTGCCAGCAGCTTGTGGCGGGAGAGCACCGGGGAGCTGTTTTTT.

The gene calls are TRBV19 and TRBJ2-1; TRBD2 might be the D (6 bases). Germline V CDR1 and CDR2: LNHDA, SQIVND (reference sequence). The V end was cut by 1 base, the J end by 3 bases, with 10 bases between. CDR3 size: 15 residues. The CDR3 nucleotides read TGTGCCAGTAGTATAGCCCCGGGAGACTACAATGAGCAGTTCTTC. It encodes CASSIAPGDYNEQFF.

The V and J genes are TRBV27 and TRBJ1-5; 7 nucleotides align to TRBD1. The V gene end was trimmed by 4 bases and the J gene end by 2 bases; junction bases not matched to a gene: 8. This CDR3 spans 16 amino acids. Germline CDR1 MNHEY, CDR2 SMNVEV (reference sequence). CDR3 sequence: CASSSLRGNGNQPQHF. DNA of the CDR3: TGTGCCAGCAGTTCGCTCAGGGGGAACGGCAATCAGCCCCAGCATTTT.

The chain recombines TRBV28 with TRBJ2-2; 8 bases are shared with TRBD2. CDR3 length: 16 amino acids. V lost 3 bases, J lost 6 bases, and 9 bases stayed unmatched. Germline loops: CDR1 MDHEN, CDR2 SYDVKM. For the CDR3, the DNA is TGTGCCAGCAGTTTTTTGGCGGGAGGACCTGCCGGGGAGCTGTTTTTT. Residues: CASSFLAGGPAGELFF.

The CDR3 nucleotides read TGTGCCAGCAGCTCCGGGACAGGGACTGGAAACACCATATATTTT. It specifies CASSSGTGTGNTIYF. The rearrangement joins TRBV7-3 to TRBJ1-3; 9 positions match TRBD1. Trimming removed 4 bases from V and 2 bases from J; junction bases left unmatched: 3. The CDR3 has 15 amino acids. CDR1 is SGHTA, CDR2 FQGTGA, per germline. The full variable domain, completed using reference TRBV7-3 and TRBJ1-3, is GAGVSQTPSNKVTEKGKYVELRCDPISGHTALYWYRQSLGQGPEFLIYFQGTGAADDSGLPNDRFFAVRPEGSVSTLKIQRTERGDSAVYLCASSSGTGTGNTIYFGEGSWLTVV.

V usage is TRBV2 and J usage is TRBJ1-1; D is uncertain. V was clipped by 2 bases and J by 1 base, with 11 bases between them. This CDR3 comprises 15 residues. In germline, CDR1 is SNHLY, CDR2 FYNNEI. DNA of the CDR3: TGTGCCAGCAGTGAATACGGACGCCAGAACACTGAAGCTTTCTTT. Encoded protein: CASSEYGRQNTEAFF.

The chain is built from TRBV27 and TRBJ2-3; D ambiguous. Trimming removed 1 base from V and 3 bases from J, with 14 bases in between. The CDR3 spans 16 residues. The V gene's germline CDR1 is MNHEY and CDR2 SMNVEV (reference sequence). The CDR3 loop is CASSLYRPTGTDTQYF. Here the CDR3 DNA reads TGTGCCAGCAGTTTATATCGGCCAACTGGGACAGATACGCAGTATTTT.

The gene calls are TRBV19 and TRBJ1-2; D is possibly TRBD1 (6 bases). The V and J ends lost 11 bases and 0 bases respectively, with 22 bases between them. This CDR3 comprises 16 residues. The germline V gene encodes CDR1 LNHDA and CDR2 SQIVND (reference sequence). CDR3 DNA sequence: TGTGCCTGCCGGGCTGGCGGGGGCCGAGCTAACTATGGCTACACCTTC. Translating gives CACRAGGGRANYGYTF.

In DNA form, the CDR3 reads TGTGCCAGCAGCCACTCTCCCAGGGAAGAGACCCAGTACTTC. This gives the protein CASSHSPREETQYF. The chain is built from TRBV14 and TRBJ2-5; D may be TRBD1 (5 bases). Germline CDR1 and CDR2: SGHDN and FVKESK. Trimming removed 3 bases from V and 3 bases from J, with 11 bases in between. This CDR3 has 14 amino acids.

This rearrangement joins TRBV28 to TRBJ2-2; 7 bases line up with TRBD1. CDR3 length: 14 residues. In germline, CDR1 is MDHEN, CDR2 SYDVKM. With V trimmed by 6 bases and J by 3 bases, 4 bases remained unmatched. CDR3 bases: TGTGCCAGCAGGTATCAGGGGGACACCGGGGAGCTGTTTTTT. Its translation is CASRYQGDTGELFF.

The chain couples TRBV10-3 to TRBJ1-3; D is uncertain. The V gene's germline CDR1 is ENHRY and CDR2 SYGVKD. The CDR3 contains 14 residues. Trimming cost V 3 bases and J 2 bases, with 8 bases left between them. The CDR3 protein is CAISDVVAGNTIYF. The CDR3 DNA is TGTGCCATCAGTGACGTAGTAGCTGGAAACACCATATATTTT.

This clone is a singleton in its sample. This sequence joins TRBV7-9 and TRBJ2-7; D unresolved. V was cut by 6 bases and J by 4 bases, with 19 bases left in between. Germline values: CDR1 SEHNR, CDR2 FQNEAQ (reference sequence). The CDR3 consists of 15 residues. This CDR3 reads CASSNTAQTAYEQYF. DNA of the CDR3: TGTGCCAGCAGTAACACCGCACAGACGGCTTACGAGCAGTACTTC.

V usage is TRBV7-8 and J usage is TRBJ2-2; D possibly corresponds to TRBD1 (6 bases). The CDR3 runs to 16 residues. V lost 10 bases to trimming and J lost 4 bases, with 22 bases between them. CDR1 SGHVS and CDR2 FQNEAQ come from the germline V gene. CDR3 bases: TGTGCCACCCCACTGGCCCGGGACACAATCACCGGGGAGCTGTTTTTT. This encodes CATPLARDTITGELFF.

This chain connects TRBV15 to TRBJ2-1; D remains ambiguous. Trimming pared 8 bases from V and 5 bases from J, leaving 13 bases between. Germline assignment: CDR1 LNHNV and CDR2 YYDKDF (reference sequence). The CDR3 contains 13 residues. The CDR3 loop is CATGNTRHNEQFF. CDR3 DNA sequence: TGTGCCACCGGGAACACACGACACAATGAGCAGTTCTTC.

The chain recombines TRBV2 with TRBJ2-5; TRBD1 agrees at 9 bases. The CDR3 contains 14 residues. V dropped 8 bases and J dropped 5; count of bases not matched to a gene: 9. Germline assignment: CDR1 SNHLY and CDR2 FYNNEI. The CDR3 loop is CASGEGQGAETQYF. The CDR3 bases are TGTGCCAGCGGAGAGGGACAGGGAGCTGAGACCCAGTACTTC. The complete variable domain, with remaining parts taken from reference TRBV2 and TRBJ2-5, reads EPEVTQTPSHQVTQMGQEVILRCVPISNHLYFYWYRQILGQKVEFLVSFYNNEISEKSEIFDDQFSVERPDGSNFTLKIRSTKLEDSAMYFCASGEGQGAETQYFGPGTRLLVL.

The chain uses TRBV9 and TRBJ2-4; the D call may be TRBD1 or TRBD2 (6 bases each). This CDR3 contains 15 residues. The germline gives CDR1 SGDLS, CDR2 YYNGEE. The V and J ends lost 4 bases and 2 bases respectively, with 13 bases between them. CDR3 sequence reads: CASSKSGDSKNIQYF. The CDR3 region has the DNA TGTGCCAGCAGCAAGTCAGGGGACTCCAAAAACATTCAGTACTTC. The entire variable domain, with the rest obtained from reference TRBV9 and TRBJ2-4, is as follows: DSGVTQTPKHLITATGQRVTLRCSPRSGDLSVYWYQQSLDQGLQFLIQYYNGEERAKGNILERFSAQQFPDLHSELNLSSLELGDSALYFCASSKSGDSKNIQYFGAGTRLSVL.

The chain joins TRBV19 to TRBJ1-1; possibly TRBD1 for D (6 bases). CDR3 length equals 15 residues. V lost 5 bases to trimming and J lost 3 bases, with 16 bases between them. Germline assignment: CDR1 LNHDA and CDR2 SQIVND (reference sequence). In DNA form, the CDR3 reads TGTGCCAGTAGTCCCCAACTCCAGGGGTACACTGAAGCTTTCTTT. It yields the protein CASSPQLQGYTEAFF.

This clone was counted a single time. Other DNA sequences in the same sample also yield this CDR3. The J gene is TRBJ1-1, the V gene TRBV7-3; D not resolved. Germline loops: CDR1 SGHTA, CDR2 FQGTGA. Trimming pared 6 bases from V and 2 bases from J, leaving 10 bases between. This CDR3 has 13 residues. The CDR3 sequence is CASSSTRNTEAFF. DNA of the CDR3: TGTGCCAGCAGTTCAACACGAAACACTGAAGCTTTCTTT.

The V call is TRBV27, the J call TRBJ2-3; the match to TRBD2 covers 10 bases. This CDR3 contains 17 residues. The ends lost 1 base at V and 0 bases at J; junction bases unmatched: 4. The germline gives CDR1 MNHEY, CDR2 SMNVEV (reference sequence). Here the CDR3 reads CASSLFTAGGSTDTQYF. Here the CDR3 DNA reads TGTGCCAGCAGTTTATTTACAGCGGGGGGGAGCACAGATACGCAGTATTTT.